This T cell receptor beta chain was obtained from a study of T-cell reconstitution after alpha-beta-depleted transplantation in children. Study-level results: Several hundred expanded graft clones reportedly were the source of alpha-beta T cells about two months after transplant. Elevated TCRbeta diversity at day 60 was traced, in some patients, to surviving recipient T cells and thymic progenitors.

This clonotype has ten or more counts. Its antigen is as yet unknown. The CDR3 is 14 residues long. The junction had 10 bases not matched to a gene; V was cut back by 7 bases and J by 6 bases. Germline loops: CDR1 SQVTM, CDR2 ANQGSEA. Researchers prepared the TCRbeta library using unique molecular identifiers, the study reports. TCRdb reprocessed the PCR reads via MiXCR and lists one record per CDR3 protein. The data hold around 250,000 distinct CDR3 sequences, with 20% to 30% observed a single time. This TCR came from a girl aged 2 to 10 with Fanconi anemia, due to receive a stem cell transplant. This chain connects TRBV29-1 to TRBJ2-3, with 10 bases aligning to TRBD2. Source: PBMCs, taken before TCRalphabeta/CD19-depleted stem cell transplant. CDR3 protein: CSAGASGSWDTQYF. The CDR3 DNA reads as TGCAGCGCAGGGGCTAGCGGGAGTTGGGATACGCAGTATTTT.